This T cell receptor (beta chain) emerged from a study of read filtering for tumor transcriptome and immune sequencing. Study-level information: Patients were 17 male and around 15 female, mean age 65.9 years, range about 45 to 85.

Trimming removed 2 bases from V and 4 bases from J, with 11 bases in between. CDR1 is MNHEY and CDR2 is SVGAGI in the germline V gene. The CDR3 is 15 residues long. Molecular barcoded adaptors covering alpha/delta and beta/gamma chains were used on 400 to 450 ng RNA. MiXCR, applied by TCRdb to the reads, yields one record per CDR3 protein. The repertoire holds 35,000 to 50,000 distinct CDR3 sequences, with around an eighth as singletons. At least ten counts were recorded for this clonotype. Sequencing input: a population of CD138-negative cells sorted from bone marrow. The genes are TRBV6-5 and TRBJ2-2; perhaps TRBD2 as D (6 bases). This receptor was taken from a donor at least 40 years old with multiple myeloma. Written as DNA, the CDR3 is TGTGCCAGCAGTTACACGGGAGCGGGCACCGGGGAGCTGTTTTTT. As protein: CASSYTGAGTGELFF.